This TCR beta chain was found in a study of T cell repertoires in cytomegalovirus infection. About the study: In public TCR beta signatures, there were indications of both CMV infection and matching HLA type. General study points: Across the ex vivo response, the dominant clonotypes were HLA-C-restricted CMV-specific TCR beta clonotypes.

This clonotype was seen more than once but under ten times. Its antigen is currently unknown. The CDR3 totals 13 residues. Germline loops: CDR1 LNHDA, CDR2 SQIVND (reference sequence). The junction had 2 bases not matched to a gene; V was cut back by 6 bases and J by 4 bases. MiXCR, run by TCRdb on the reads, gives a single entry per CDR3 protein. The profile shows about 120,000 distinct CDR3 sequences, over 9% of them singletons. This sequence was found in a human donor in good health (CMV status not recorded). Some clones in this sample may be carry-over from other donors' samples. The chain has TRBV19 and TRBJ2-2; TRBD1 aligns across 7 bases. Sample: PBMCs, sequenced either directly or after in vitro stimulation (not recorded which). CDR3 sequence: CASSGTVTGELFF. The CDR3 DNA reads TGTGCCAGTAGCGGGACAGTCACCGGGGAGCTGTTTTTT. The full variable domain, completed using reference TRBV19 and TRBJ2-2, is DGGITQSPKYLFRKEGQNVTLSCEQNLNHDAMYWYRQDPGQGLRLIYYSQIVNDFQKGDIAEGYSVSREKKESFPLTVTSAQKNPTAFYLCASSGTVTGELFFGEGSRLTVL.